These 24 T cell receptor beta chains were all obtained from the same sample, sequenced in a study of shared clonotypes between healthy human individuals. Generated by immunoSEQ multiplex PCR, the TCRdb table keeps only in-frame clones and is missing some. The sample includes 2 million to 2.5 million clones, approximately 94% of them seen just once. Sequencing was performed on naive CD4+ T cells sorted from blood. This sample's subset: CD45RA+ positively selected. These receptors all stem from a man aged 18 to 29 in good health.

The chain links TRBV13 to TRBJ2-3; no clear D gene. The CDR3 consists of 15 residues. Trimming cost V 5 bases and J 5 bases, with 17 bases left between them. Germline V CDR1 and CDR2: PRHDT, FYEKMQ (reference sequence). This CDR3 is CASSPERGDRDTQYF. The CDR3 region has the DNA TGTGCCAGCAGCCCCGAGAGAGGAGATCGAGATACGCAGTATTTT.

With respect to this clone: Different DNA sequences within this sample yield the same CDR3. The chain has TRBV6-6 and TRBJ2-2; no clear D gene. There are 14 residues in the CDR3. V shed 2 bases and J shed 4 bases, with 8 bases lying between them. Germline loops: CDR1 MNHNY, CDR2 SVGAGI (reference sequence). The DNA of the CDR3 is TGTGCCAGCAGTTACCCCCGAGGCACCGGGGAGCTGTTTTTT. Translating gives CASSYPRGTGELFF.

In this sample, this clone turned up once. The rearrangement uses TRBV18 and TRBJ2-5; D gene unclear. There are 12 residues in the CDR3. Germline V gives CDR1 KGHSH, CDR2 LQKENI. V lost 3 bases, J lost 7 bases, and 9 bases lay in between. CDR3 DNA sequence: TGTGCCAGCTCACCGATCCCCGGGACCCAGTACTTC. Translation gives CASSPIPGTQYF.

In the case of this clone: The sample carries other DNA sequences with the same CDR3. V is TRBV5-5 and J is TRBJ2-7; D unresolved. CDR3 length: 13 residues. V was clipped by 0 bases and J by 3 bases, with 7 bases between them. Germline loops: CDR1 SGHKS, CDR2 YYEKEE (reference sequence). The CDR3 protein is CASSLEGYYEQYF. CDR3 DNA: TGTGCCAGCAGCTTGGAAGGTTACTACGAGCAGTACTTC.

This chain links TRBV29-1 with TRBJ2-4; 10 positions match TRBD2. The CDR3 contains 14 residues. The trim removed 6 bases at V and 2 bases at J, leaving 4 bases unmatched. The germline V gene encodes CDR1 SQVTM and CDR2 ANQGSEA. As DNA, the CDR3 is TGCAGCGTGAGAGCGGGAGGGTCCAAAAACATTCAGTACTTC. Translated: CSVRAGGSKNIQYF.

A remark on this clone: Additional DNA sequences in this sample encode the identical CDR3. V is TRBV5-1 and J is TRBJ2-2; 7 bases line up with TRBD1. The CDR3 sequence is 15 residues long. CDR1 and CDR2 from the germline V gene are SGHRS and YFSETQ. V lost 2 bases to trimming and J lost 0 bases; unmatched junction nucleotides: 1. The DNA of the CDR3 is TGCGCCAGCAGCTTAGACAGGGCGAACACCGGGGAGCTGTTTTTT. Protein sequence: CASSLDRANTGELFF.

The chain carries TRBV18 and TRBJ2-1, with 11 positions matching TRBD2. This CDR3 region has 15 residues. Per the germline V gene, CDR1 is KGHSH and CDR2 is LQKENI. J lost 4 bases, V lost 7 bases, and 6 bases had no gene match. The CDR3 here is CASLTGTSGYNEQFF. The CDR3, as DNA: TGTGCCAGCTTAACCGGGACTAGCGGTTACAATGAGCAGTTCTTC.

The gene calls are TRBV28 and TRBJ2-7, with a weak D call TRBD1 (6 bases). The CDR3 has 12 residues. V shed 5 bases and J shed 10 bases, with 15 bases lying between them. Germline loops: CDR1 MDHEN, CDR2 SYDVKM. CDR3 sequence reads: CASSIPGTRQYF. CDR3 DNA sequence: TGTGCCAGCAGTATCCCCGGGACACGACAGTACTTC.

V usage is TRBV19 and J usage is TRBJ1-6; tentative D call: TRBD1 (6 bases). The CDR3 extends over 18 amino acids. Trimming removed 7 bases from V and 0 bases from J, with 19 bases in between. CDR1 LNHDA and CDR2 SQIVND come from the germline V gene (reference sequence). As DNA, the CDR3 is TGTGCCAGTAATGCTGGACAGACTGCCTACTCCTATAATTCACCCCTCCACTTT. As protein: CASNAGQTAYSYNSPLHF.

J is TRBJ2-7 and V is TRBV27; D gene ambiguous. The V end was cut by 6 bases, the J end by 1 base, with 10 bases between. Germline V gene sequence: CDR1 MNHEY, CDR2 SMNVEV (reference sequence). The CDR3 is 13 residues long. CDR3 region: CASSTRPSYEQYF. DNA of the CDR3: TGTGCCAGCAGCACGAGGCCATCCTACGAGCAGTACTTC.

V and J are TRBV12-5 and TRBJ1-2, with D maybe TRBD1 (6 bases). Germline CDR1 is LGHNT and CDR2 is FRNRAP. Trimming pared 2 bases from V and 1 base from J, leaving 8 bases between. There are 14 residues in the CDR3. CDR3 in DNA: TGTGCTAGTGGTTTGACAGGGATTAACTATGGCTACACCTTC. The encoded protein is CASGLTGINYGYTF.

The chain joins TRBV15 to TRBJ2-2; 8 bases are shared with TRBD1. The J segment lost 0 bases and the V segment lost 3 bases, leaving 3 bases of the junction unmatched. Per germline, CDR1 LNHNV and CDR2 YYDKDF (reference sequence). The CDR3 has 16 amino acids. CDR3 DNA: TGTGCCACCAGCAGCGGACAGGGCCCGAACACCGGGGAGCTGTTTTTT. Translated: CATSSGQGPNTGELFF.

This clone was seen only once. The chain combines TRBV7-2 with TRBJ2-3; 13 bases are shared with TRBD2. The CDR3 consists of 16 residues. The junction had 7 bases not matched to a gene; V was cut back by 6 bases and J by 4 bases. Germline loops: CDR1 SGHTA, CDR2 FQGNSA. The CDR3 nucleotides read TGTGCCAGCAGTCAACTAGCGGGAGGGCCCTCAGATACGCAGTATTTT. It encodes CASSQLAGGPSDTQYF.

The chain is built from TRBV2 and TRBJ1-1; 8 bases fit TRBD1. Trimming at V came to 7 bases and at J to 7 bases, leaving 8 bases not matched to a gene. The CDR3 sequence is 13 residues long. In germline, CDR1 is SNHLY, CDR2 FYNNEI. The CDR3 DNA sequence: TGTGCCAGCACCGCAAGCGGGACAGGTGAAGCTTTCTTT. Encoded protein: CASTASGTGEAFF.

CDR3: CASSESWTRDTQYF. Written as DNA, the CDR3 is TGCGCCAGCAGTGAGTCGTGGACAAGGGATACGCAGTATTTT. The chain couples TRBV10-1 to TRBJ2-3; maybe TRBD1 (5 bases). Germline V CDR1 and CDR2: WNHNN, SYGVQD (reference sequence). The V end lost 0 bases, the J end lost 6 bases, and 10 bases lay between the germline ends. The CDR3 spans 14 residues.

V and J are TRBV11-3 and TRBJ2-5, with D perhaps assigned TRBD1 or TRBD2 (5 bases each). Germline CDR1 SGHNT, CDR2 YENEEA. This CDR3 has 15 residues. Trimming took 5 bases from V and 0 from J, leaving 13 bases between them. CDR3 in amino acids: CASSLGTAYQETQYF. The CDR3 DNA follows: TGTGCCAGCAGCCTAGGGACGGCGTACCAAGAGACCCAGTACTTC.

The chain joins TRBV21-1 to TRBJ2-6; the table assigns TRBD1, which was not confirmed against the DNA. TRBV21-1 is termed a pseudogene. The CDR3 covers 22 residues. The CDR3 reads CASSKARGHRDRPPSGANVLTF. CDR3 nucleotides: TGTGCCAGCAGCAAAGCGAGAGGACACCGGGACAGGCCCCCCTCTGGGGCCAACGTCCTGACTTTC.

V is TRBV5-1 and J is TRBJ2-2, with TRBD1 matching 8 bases. This CDR3 has 15 residues. CDR1 and CDR2 (germline): SGHRS, YFSETQ. With 1 base clipped from V and 9 bases from J, the junction kept 8 bases outside the gene matches. CDR3: CASSLRTGTSRELFF. CDR3 DNA: TGCGCCAGCAGCTTGAGGACAGGGACGTCCCGGGAGCTGTTTTTT.

The chain links TRBV5-1 to TRBJ2-5, with D unclear. V gave up 4 bases and J gave up 5 bases, with 21 bases separating them. Germline V gives CDR1 SGHRS, CDR2 YFSETQ. The CDR3 consists of 16 residues. The CDR3 DNA reads TGCGCCAGCAGCGGGTACATGCCGGAGATAAGGGAGACCCAGTACTTC. It is translated as CASSGYMPEIRETQYF.

This rearrangement joins TRBV10-1 to TRBJ2-7; TRBD1 matches at 10 bases. CDR1 and CDR2 (germline): WNHNN, SYGVQD (reference sequence). There are 15 residues in the CDR3. Losses at the gene ends were 6 bases for V and 1 base for J; bases not matched to a gene: 6. The CDR3 protein is CASSQGQGPSYEQYF. The CDR3 region has the DNA TGCGCCAGCAGCCAGGGACAGGGGCCTTCCTACGAGCAGTACTTC.

The chain combines TRBV5-1 with TRBJ2-5; 15 bases match TRBD2. Losses at the gene ends were 2 bases for V and 0 bases for J; bases not matched to a gene: 2. Looked up from germline, CDR1 is SGHRS and CDR2 is YFSETQ. The CDR3 runs 17 residues. The CDR3 nucleotides are TGCGCCAGCAGCTTCGGGACTAGCGGGGGGTACCAAGAGACCCAGTACTTC. Translation gives CASSFGTSGGYQETQYF.

The chain recombines TRBV15 with TRBJ2-2; D unclear. The germline V and J ends were trimmed by 0 bases and 6 bases, with 11 bases remaining between them. Germline V gene data show CDR1 as LNHNV and CDR2 as YYDKDF (reference sequence). The length of the CDR3 is 15 residues. The CDR3 nucleotides read TGTGCCACCAGCAGAGAGGCGGCCGTGCCCGGGGAGCTGTTTTTT. It codes for CATSREAAVPGELFF. The full variable domain, in which reference TRBV15 and TRBJ2-2 provide the parts outside the CDR3, is DAMVIQNPRYQVTQFGKPVTLSCSQTLNHNVMYWYQQKSSQAPKLLFHYYDKDFNNEADTPDNFQSRRPNTSFCFLDIRSPGLGDTAMYLCATSREAAVPGELFFGEGSRLTVL.

This clone turned up a few times. The CDR3 nucleotides are TGTGCCAGCAGTTTCCTGGACAGGGGAGGTGTGAACACTGAAGCTTTCTTT. This codes for CASSFLDRGGVNTEAFF. V usage is TRBV27 and J usage is TRBJ1-1, with 9 positions matching TRBD1. This CDR3 contains 17 residues. The germline gives CDR1 MNHEY, CDR2 SMNVEV (reference sequence). V shed 3 bases and J 0 bases; nucleotides not matched to a gene: 8.

This clone was picked up a small number of times. Other DNA variants within this sample encode the same CDR3. This chain connects TRBV10-3 to TRBJ2-7, with D unresolved. This CDR3 contains 11 residues. V was clipped by 0 bases and J by 5 bases, with 2 bases between them. CDR1 and CDR2 from the germline V gene are ENHRY and SYGVKD. The CDR3 DNA follows: TGTGCCATCAGTGAGTCTAACGAGCAGTACTTC. Its protein product is CAISESNEQYF.